Listed here is a single T cell receptor (beta chain). No antigen is known for it. No base quality information exists; no much larger clone differs at one position. The cohort comprised 666 healthy bone marrow donors. Cohort members were all nominally healthy when sampled, although unrecorded immune exposures were likely present. The donor was CMV seronegative and belonged to the group of more than 300 seronegative cohort members. A peripheral blood sample was provided by each donor, and peripheral blood mononuclear cells were used for TCR beta sequencing. The Qiagen DNeasy Blood Extraction Kit was used to extract genomic DNA from the blood cell samples. Trimming leaves V shorter by 1 base and J shorter by 1 base, with the junction holding 0 bases beyond the gene matches. Reading from cysteine to phenylalanine, the CDR3 counts 14 amino acids. Here the CDR3 DNA is all that survives: 42 bases in frame from base 1. CDR1 and CDR2, looked up from the germline V gene (reference sequence), are GTSNPN and SVGIG.

Library generation was performed with the immunoSEQ multiplex PCR assay. The multiplex PCR relied on a mix of 60 forward primers for TCR Vbeta segments and 13 reverse primers for TCR Jbeta segments. A multiplex PCR assay on genomic DNA amplified the CDR3 region of rearranged TCR beta genes. Amplified TCR beta libraries were sequenced as 87-base-pair reads on the Illumina HiSeq System. Turning to the authors' computational methods: Across the 500 to 700 repertoires, a later analysis counted around 80 million unique TCR beta chains, some 11 million of which were shared by at least two donors. A nearest-neighbor algorithm error-corrected the raw reads and collapsed the reads into unique sequences, merging closely related sequences to remove PCR and sequencing errors. V, D and J gene segments were assigned by aligning CDR3 sequences to IMGT reference sequences. For a sequence to be retained, a match of at least six nucleotides was required to both a V gene segment and a J gene segment. Rearrangements were called productive when the CDR3 lacked stop codons and stayed in frame with V and J; all others were non-productive. Following IMGT convention, CDR3 was defined as the stretch from the second conserved V-encoded cysteine up to the conserved J-encoded phenylalanine. In an earlier analysis of roughly 580 of the donors, sequences lacking an unambiguous match to a single V gene segment were excluded. In an earlier analysis of several hundred of the donors, V segments were called functional above 56.7% productive rearrangements and were called segregating when the between-donor standard deviation exceeded 5%. A statistical classification framework was developed to diagnose cytomegalovirus status using the catalog of TCR beta chain sequences. In a later analysis, TCR nucleotide sequences were compared against IMGT/GENE-DB human TR gene sequences so that V and J genes could be assigned. In a later analysis, CDR3 sequences and most-parsimonious VDJ recombination scenarios were assigned using the TCRdist pipeline. In a later analysis, each TCR beta chain was defined by its CDR3 amino acid sequence together with its V-gene family, and reads without a unique V-gene family were excluded. To address suspected cross-contamination and a sequencing artifact, a later analysis removed approximately 590 highly shared, low-generation-probability nucleotide sequences. In a later analysis, a clonal expansion index was calculated for each public chain from normalized within-repertoire ranks of inferred template counts. In a later analysis, generation probabilities were computed using a VDJ recombination model fitted to out-of-frame rearrangements, and the results were checked against IGoR. A later analysis scored TCR-TCR, TCR-HLA and TCR-CMV co-occurrence with hypergeometric tests, applying a repertoire-size bias correction to TCR pairs. To estimate false discovery rates, a later analysis permuted the HLA or CMV assignments 20 times. In a later analysis, co-occurring TCRs were grouped using DBSCAN, and TCRdist sequence similarity was added for clustering within HLA-allele-positive subsets. For co-occurrence clustering, repertoires with fewer than 30,000 or more than 120,000 public chains were excluded, along with roughly 5 repertoires with anomalous nucleotide sharing. TCRdb mirrors the immuneACCESS table, restricted to in-frame sequences. Some clones are absent from its copies; in checked studies, under half trace to an unresolved V gene, and the reason for the others is unknown. V, J and clone size were drawn from that table, and D and trimming were deduced from the DNA. The sample data list around 130,000 clones, and roughly 80% of these were observed just once. The ten largest clonotypes hold roughly 1.2% of the sample.

The data stem from a study of cytomegalovirus exposure and HLA in healthy donors (dated by TCRdb to 2015 to 2018). With regard to the full study: In an earlier analysis of several hundred of the donors, approximately 300 Gb of sequence data and 90 million to 130 million unique TCR beta sequences from about 190 million T cells were reported. An early release covering over 500 HLA-typed donors comprised about 310 gigabases of sequencing data and 85 million or so unique TCR sequences. Of the roughly 400 genotyped donors, 65% to 90% were placed in the genetic ancestry cluster associated with self-reported Caucasian donors. The study aimed to test whether signatures of past pathogen exposure could be identified by cataloging public T cell receptors. The study profiled the T cell repertoires of hundreds of subjects by immunosequencing and related them to cytomegalovirus serostatus. In addition to the first cohort of 666 subjects, a separate validation cohort of about 120 different subjects was used. High-throughput TCR immunosequencing, statistical association of individual TCRs with disease status, and machine learning were combined to predict cytomegalovirus infection status. A later analysis re-analyzed previously published TCR beta repertoires from approximately 670 donors and added high-resolution HLA genotyping to study TCR occurrence patterns. In the later analysis, no new phenotypic data were used to find candidate immune exposures; instead, reliance was placed on TCR beta sequences and their occurrence across donors. An earlier analysis of 587 of the donors applied high-throughput TCR beta sequencing to assess whether each TCR beta V gene segment acted as functional or pseudogenic. Donor age, sex, ethnicity and CMV serostatus were compiled alongside the repertoire data. Genome-wide SNP genotypes for about 65% of the roughly 700 donors were used in a later genetic analysis, which treated that subset as a discovery cohort. Every repertoire in the discovery cohort had been generated on one and the same sequencing platform. Both class I and class II loci were covered by HLA typing, at four-digit resolution. Typing coverage differed by locus: A, B, C, DRB1 and DQB1 were typed in about 620-640 donors, DQA1 in 522, DPA1 in 600 to 610, and DPB1 in just under 480. A handful of DR-DQ haplotypes were handled as single units for association and clustering because linkage in the cohort was strong. Across 398 genotyped donors of the cohort, an average of roughly 230,000 unique TCR beta nucleotide sequences per donor were sequenced, and approximately 17% of those sequences were non-productive. General conclusions and limits of the study: Immune exposure information for the cohort was limited to CMV serostatus. Broadly in line with IMGT annotations, most TCR beta V segments showed up in productive rearrangements about 87% or about 30% of the time in an earlier analysis of around 600 of the donors. Compared with the roughly 700-donor mean, donors in an Asian-associated ancestry cluster had fewer N-insertions in productive TCRs, according to a later genetic analysis. A further reported finding was that TCR beta sequences accurately predicted the HLA-A and HLA-B alleles for most subjects in the first cohort. Three of the identified cytomegalovirus-associated TCR beta chains were confirmed in vitro to be specific for cytomegalovirus antigens. At a false discovery rate of 0.05, a later analysis linked around 15,000 TCR beta sequences to specific HLA alleles. Several of the top co-occurrence clusters appeared to be linked to parvovirus B19, influenza, CMV and Epstein-Barr virus, according to a later analysis. A later genetic analysis associated a missense DCLRE1C variant with V-gene and J-gene trimming of TCR beta chains, and an independent cohort replicated the association. A total of 150 to 200 TCR beta chains were listed by the study as associated with cytomegalovirus. A cluster of highly shared sequence variants was judged likely to be a technical artifact of the sequencing pipeline. The classifier was reported to diagnose cytomegalovirus status with high specificity and sensitivity in both the original and validation cohorts. Because counts were too low, more than 15 rarely observed V segments, including chromosome 9 orphons, were left out of the earlier analysis of about 620 of the donors. Because some donors lacked HLA typing at each locus, the association tests relied only on the typed subset. In a later analysis, the rate of TCR association differed among HLA loci, with DRB1 alleles having the most associated TCRs and HLA-C alleles having the fewest. Correlated functional status among segregating V segments might be attributable to linkage disequilibrium, but an unknown experimental factor could not be ruled out. Because the 87-base-pair reads could not distinguish some IMGT-functional V segments, including TRBV6-2 and TRBV6-3, those segments were excluded. The presence/absence analyses assumed that sequencing depth was roughly uniform across donors, and that assumption may not be true. According to a later analysis, most CMV-associated TCR beta chains appeared to be HLA-restricted, and the HLA associations seemed to be driven largely by CMV exposure. According to the authors, the approach could potentially be generalized to other disease states and immunological phenotypes. Strong co-occurrence of HLA alleles, especially DR and DQ, made assigning TCR associations to individual alleles difficult. A later analysis found that HLA-associated TCR beta chains were more clonally expanded and had lower generation probabilities than equally common non-associated chains. Most TCR sequences were observed very rarely across donors, whereas some public TCRs were present in many individuals. This cohort had only TCR beta chains sequenced, and the lack of alpha or paired-chain data limited which features could be detected.

Sequencing was carried out using PBMCs. This receptor chain uses TRBV30 and TRBJ1-1; 10 central nucleotides agree with TRBD1. This receptor was taken from a girl aged 2-10 years in good health and CMV-seronegative. The sequence in DNA is TGTGCCTGGAGTGGGGACAGGGGGAACACTGAAGCTTTCTTT. This yields the protein CAWSGDRGNTEAFF.